The sequence of this TCR beta chain was determined in a study of blood T cell repertoires in COVID-19. Study at large: From T cells, B-cell-depleted T cells, or PBMCs came the material, which was cDNA or gDNA.

Assay: immunoSEQ multiplex PCR; the TCRdb copy retains only in-frame clones and omits some. The sample lists around 82,000 clones, around 88% occurring once. This CDR3 region has 15 residues. Germline assignment: CDR1 MNHNY and CDR2 SVGAGI (reference sequence). V was pared by 6 bases and J by 7 bases, with 18 bases between. The sequencing input was peripheral blood. This TCR came from a man aged 80 or over with COVID-19, enrolled during active disease. This rearrangement joins TRBV6-6 to TRBJ1-4, with a possible D match to TRBD1 (5 bases). The CDR3 sequence is CASRRREWGGEKLFF. Written as DNA, the CDR3 is TGTGCCAGCAGACGTCGGGAGTGGGGGGGTGAAAAACTGTTTTTT.